Presented here are 8 T cell receptor beta chains from one specimen sequenced in a study of blood T cells in healthy people across ages. Primers used in a second PCR of about 7 to 11 cycles were a sample-barcoded 5' primer and a J-beta primer mix. In TCRdb, the 5' RACE reads were re-called with MiXCR into one record per CDR3 protein. The sample shows almost 550,000 distinct CDR3 sequences, around 24% of them seen only once. Separately, the same data were catalogued under a study of T cells of mothers and their children.

Input material: blood. These receptors all stem from a boy aged 5-17 years in good health.

This chain links TRBV7-9 with TRBJ2-2; D remains unclear. V was cut by 5 bases and J by 7 bases, with 26 bases left in between. The V gene's germline CDR1 is SEHNR and CDR2 FQNEAQ (reference sequence). The CDR3 length is 18 residues. This CDR3 reads CASSGPVGSLVLSGELFF. CDR3 in DNA: TGTGCCAGCAGCGGTCCCGTGGGTTCTCTGGTCCTAAGCGGGGAGCTGTTTTTT.

The V and J genes are TRBV4-1 and TRBJ1-2; D remains unclear. This CDR3 contains 14 residues. CDR1 and CDR2 (germline): MGHRA, YSYEKL. Between the trimmed V and J ends, which lost 0 bases and 6 bases, there was a span of 11 bases. This CDR3 is CASSQDSGGDGYTF. The CDR3 bases are TGCGCCAGCAGCCAAGATTCCGGTGGGGATGGCTACACCTTC.

The V call is TRBV5-4, the J call TRBJ2-7; D gene uncertain. The germline V and J ends were trimmed by 4 bases and 2 bases, with 13 bases remaining between them. From germline, CDR1 is SGHNT and CDR2 YYREEE (reference sequence). CDR3 length: 14 amino acids. This CDR3 is CASSEKTVPYEQYF. In nucleotides, the CDR3 is TGTGCCAGCAGCGAGAAAACAGTACCCTACGAGCAGTACTTC.

The rearrangement links TRBV5-6 to TRBJ2-5, with 8 bases aligning to TRBD2. With V trimmed by 4 bases and J by 5 bases, 7 bases remained unmatched. The CDR3 has 14 amino acids. Germline V CDR1 and CDR2: SGHDT, YYEEEE. The DNA for the CDR3 is TGTGCCAGCAGCCTAATAGCGGGACGGGAGACCCAGTACTTC. This gives the protein CASSLIAGRETQYF.

This clonotype was seen a few times. In DNA, the CDR3 is TGTGCCAGCAGCCCCGGTGAGTCCAGCAATCAGCCCCAGCATTTT. It encodes CASSPGESSNQPQHF. This chain uses TRBV12-3 or TRBV12-4 with TRBJ1-5, with D hard to call. Trimming cost V 6 bases and J 1 base, with 13 bases left between them. The CDR3 has 15 residues.

This clonotype was seen just once. The rearrangement links TRBV9 to TRBJ2-7; D is uncertain. This CDR3 has 15 amino acids. Germline V gene lookup returns CDR1 SGDLS and CDR2 YYNGEE. The V gene lost 4 bases and the J gene lost 3 bases, with 17 bases spanning the gap. In DNA, the CDR3 is TGTGCCAGCAGCCCTTCGGGTGGCTCAGGCTACGAGCAGTACTTC. As protein: CASSPSGGSGYEQYF.

The chain carries TRBV7-9 and TRBJ1-1, with TRBD1 as a possible D gene (5 bases). V gave up 2 bases and J gave up 4 bases, with 14 bases separating them. Per the germline V gene, CDR1 is SEHNR and CDR2 is FQNEAQ (reference sequence). CDR3 length equals 15 residues. CDR3 coding DNA: TGTGCCAGCAGCTTATCAGGCCGCGGGACCACTGAAGCTTTCTTT. Its translation is CASSLSGRGTTEAFF.

This clonotype was observed a handful of times. The gene calls are TRBV3-1 and TRBJ1-1; possible D gene TRBD1, 5 bases. Germline-derived CDR1 and CDR2 are LGHDT and YNNKEL (reference sequence). The CDR3 is made up of 14 amino acids. V lost 1 base and J 7 bases, leaving 13 bases between the germline ends. Here the CDR3 reads CASSQVGAVVEAFF. For the CDR3, the DNA is TGTGCCAGCAGCCAAGTAGGGGCAGTCGTTGAAGCTTTCTTT.